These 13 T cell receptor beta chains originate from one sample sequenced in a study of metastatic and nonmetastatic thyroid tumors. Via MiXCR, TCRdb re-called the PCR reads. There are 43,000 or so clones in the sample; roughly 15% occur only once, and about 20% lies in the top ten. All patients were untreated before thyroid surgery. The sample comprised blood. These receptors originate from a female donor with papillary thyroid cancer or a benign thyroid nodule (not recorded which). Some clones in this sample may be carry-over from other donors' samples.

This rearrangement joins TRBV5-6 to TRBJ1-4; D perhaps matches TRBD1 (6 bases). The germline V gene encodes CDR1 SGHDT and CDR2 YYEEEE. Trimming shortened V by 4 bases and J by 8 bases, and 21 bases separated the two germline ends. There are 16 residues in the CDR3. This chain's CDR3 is CASSDTDGGLWEKLFF. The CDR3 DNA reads TGTGCCAGCAGCGACACCGATGGGGGGCTTTGGGAAAAACTGTTTTTT. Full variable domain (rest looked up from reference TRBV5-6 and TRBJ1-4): DAGVTQSPTHLIKTRGQQVTLRCSPKSGHDTVSWYQQALGQGPQFIFQYYEEEERQRGNFPDRFSGHQFPNYSSELNVNALLLGDSALYLCASSDTDGGLWEKLFFGSGTQLSVL.

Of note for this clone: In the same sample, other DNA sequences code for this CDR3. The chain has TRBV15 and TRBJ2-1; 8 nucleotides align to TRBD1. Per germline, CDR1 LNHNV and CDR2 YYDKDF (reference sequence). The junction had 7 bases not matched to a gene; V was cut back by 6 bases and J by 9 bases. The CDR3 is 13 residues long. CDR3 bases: TGTGCCACCAGGTCCCAGGGGGCGGCTGAGCAGTTCTTC. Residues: CATRSQGAAEQFF. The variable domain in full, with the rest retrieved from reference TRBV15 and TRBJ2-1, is DAMVIQNPRYQVTQFGKPVTLSCSQTLNHNVMYWYQQKSSQAPKLLFHYYDKDFNNEADTPDNFQSRRPNTSFCFLDIRSPGLGDTAMYLCATRSQGAAEQFFGPGTRLTVL.

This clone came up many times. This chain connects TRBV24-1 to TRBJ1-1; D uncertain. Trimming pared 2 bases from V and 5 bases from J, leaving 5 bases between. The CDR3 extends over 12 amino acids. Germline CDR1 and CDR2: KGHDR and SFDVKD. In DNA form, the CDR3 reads TGTGCCACCAGTGATTCAGGTACTGAAGCTTTCTTT. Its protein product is CATSDSGTEAFF.

CDR3 sequence reads: CAISESLQGDTEAFF. Written as DNA, the CDR3 is TGTGCCATCAGTGAGTCGTTACAGGGGGACACTGAAGCTTTCTTT. J is TRBJ1-1 and V is TRBV10-3; 8 nucleotides match TRBD1. The junction had 3 bases not matched to a gene; V was cut back by 0 bases and J by 3 bases. In germline, CDR1 is ENHRY, CDR2 SYGVKD. The CDR3 has 15 amino acids.

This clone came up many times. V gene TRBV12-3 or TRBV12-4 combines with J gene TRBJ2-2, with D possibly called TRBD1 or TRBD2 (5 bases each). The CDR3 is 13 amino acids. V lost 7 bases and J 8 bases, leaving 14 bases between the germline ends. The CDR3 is CASTSYEGGELFF. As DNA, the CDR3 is TGTGCCAGCACCTCCTACGAGGGGGGGGAGCTGTTTTTT.

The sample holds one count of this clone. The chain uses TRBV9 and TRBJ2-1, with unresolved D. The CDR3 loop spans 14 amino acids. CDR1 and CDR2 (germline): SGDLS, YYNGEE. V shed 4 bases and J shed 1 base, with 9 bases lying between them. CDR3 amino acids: CASSPGLSYNEQFF. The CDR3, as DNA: TGTGCCAGCAGCCCAGGATTATCCTACAATGAGCAGTTCTTC.

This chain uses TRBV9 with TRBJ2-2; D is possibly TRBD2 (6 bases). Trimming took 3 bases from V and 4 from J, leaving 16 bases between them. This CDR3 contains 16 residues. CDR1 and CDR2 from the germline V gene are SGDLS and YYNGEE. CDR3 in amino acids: CASSAGTRFGTGELFF. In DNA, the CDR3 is TGTGCCAGCAGCGCCGGGACTCGATTTGGCACCGGGGAGCTGTTTTTT.

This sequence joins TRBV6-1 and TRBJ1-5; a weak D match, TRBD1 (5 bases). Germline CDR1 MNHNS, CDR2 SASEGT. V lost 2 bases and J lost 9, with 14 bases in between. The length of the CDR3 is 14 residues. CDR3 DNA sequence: TGTGCCAGCAGTGAATTAACAGTGGGGCTGCCCCAGCATTTT. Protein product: CASSELTVGLPQHF.

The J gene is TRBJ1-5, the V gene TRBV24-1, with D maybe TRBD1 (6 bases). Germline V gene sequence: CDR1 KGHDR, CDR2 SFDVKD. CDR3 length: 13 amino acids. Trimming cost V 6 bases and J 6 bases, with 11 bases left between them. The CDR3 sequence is CATSQQGGQPQHF. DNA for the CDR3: TGTGCCACCAGTCAACAGGGTGGTCAGCCCCAGCATTTT.

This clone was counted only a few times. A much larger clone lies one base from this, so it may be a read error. This chain's CDR3 is CASSVVWTASSTDTQYF. The CDR3 DNA sequence: TGTGCCAGCAGCGTAGTCTGGACAGCTTCTAGCACAGATACGCAGTATTTT. The chain carries TRBV9 and TRBJ2-3; a possible D gene is TRBD1 (6 bases). V was cut by 0 bases and J by 0 bases, with 14 bases left in between. The CDR3 length is 17 residues. Germline CDR1 reads SGDLS; CDR2 reads YYNGEE. Variable domain in full (rest from reference TRBV9 and TRBJ2-3): DSGVTQTPKHLITATGQRVTLRCSPRSGDLSVYWYQQSLDQGLQFLIQYYNGEERAKGNILERFSAQQFPDLHSELNLSSLELGDSALYFCASSVVWTASSTDTQYFGPGTRLTVL.

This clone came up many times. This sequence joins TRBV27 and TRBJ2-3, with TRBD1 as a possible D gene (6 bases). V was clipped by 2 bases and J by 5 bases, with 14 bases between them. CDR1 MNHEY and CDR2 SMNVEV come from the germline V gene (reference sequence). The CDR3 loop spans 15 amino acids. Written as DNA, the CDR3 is TGTGCCAGCAGTTTACTGGGGGCTACTCGAGATACGCAGTATTTT. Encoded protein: CASSLLGATRDTQYF.

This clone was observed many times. CDR3 bases: TGTGCCAGCAGAACCCTAGCGGGCACAGATACGCAGTATTTT. This codes for CASRTLAGTDTQYF. J is TRBJ2-3 and V is TRBV12-3 or TRBV12-4; TRBD2 matches at 7 bases. The CDR3 runs to 14 residues. Trimming took 6 bases from V and 1 from J; bases not matched to a gene: 4.

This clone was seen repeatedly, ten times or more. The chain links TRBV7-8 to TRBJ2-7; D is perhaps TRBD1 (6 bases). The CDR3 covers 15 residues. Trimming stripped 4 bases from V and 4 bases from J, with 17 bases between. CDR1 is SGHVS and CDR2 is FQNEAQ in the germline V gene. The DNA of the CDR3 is TGTGCCAGCAGCTCCGCCGTGGACAGCCCTTACGAGCAGTACTTC. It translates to CASSSAVDSPYEQYF.